The 3 T cell receptor beta chains presented below share a single source sample, sequenced in a study of blood T cell repertoires in COVID-19. Method: immunoSEQ multiplex PCR; TCRdb's copy keeps in-frame clones and lacks some. The sample comprises 80,000 to 100,000 clones, more than 70% of which are singletons, and about a fifth rests with the top ten. The material sequenced was peripheral blood. These receptors originate from a woman older than 75 in a cohort sampled during active or convalescent COVID-19.

The V call is TRBV18, the J call TRBJ1-6, with D possibly being TRBD1 (6 bases). Germline V gives CDR1 KGHSH, CDR2 LQKENI. V lost 2 bases, J lost 8 bases, and 13 bases lay in between. The CDR3 length is 15 residues. DNA of the CDR3: TGTGCCAGCTCACCAAGACAGGTTGTCGATTCACCCCTCCACTTT. Its protein is CASSPRQVVDSPLHF. The full variable domain, in which reference TRBV18 and TRBJ1-6 provide the parts outside the CDR3, is NAGVMQNPRHLVRRRGQEARLRCSPMKGHSHVYWYRQLPEEGLKFMVYLQKENIIDESGMPKERFSAEFPKEGPSILRIQQVVRGDSAAYFCASSPRQVVDSPLHFGNGTRLTVT.

V gene TRBV11-2 combines with J gene TRBJ2-2; 9 positions match TRBD2. The CDR3 extends over 16 amino acids. Germline CDR1 is SGHAT and CDR2 is FQNNGV. Trimming cost V 1 base and J 4 bases; bases outside gene matches: 4. CDR3 DNA: TGTGCCAGCAGCTTAGTCCCAGCGGGAGGCACCGGGGAGCTGTTTTTT. It is translated as CASSLVPAGGTGELFF.

The V call is TRBV7-3, the J call TRBJ1-1, with D possibly matching TRBD1 (5 bases). The CDR3 length is 17 residues. The germline V gene has CDR1 SGHTA and CDR2 FQGTGA. The ends were cut back, 0 bases at V and 0 bases at J, with 14 bases in the middle. The CDR3 here is CASSLTMMTVMNTEAFF. The CDR3 nucleotides read TGTGCCAGCAGCTTAACCATGATGACAGTTATGAACACTGAAGCTTTCTTT.